The clone carrying this T cell receptor beta chain was observed at least ten times. Antigen unknown. A Clinical Activity Score of at least 3, a NOSPECS grade of at least 4 and a duration under 3 months were recorded in the ophthalmopathy patients. The sample comes from a study of T cells in Graves' hyperthyroidism and ophthalmopathy. The V gene's germline CDR1 is KGHDR and CDR2 SFDVKD. This CDR3 contains 15 residues. Trimming removed 4 bases from V and 6 bases from J; junction bases left unmatched: 8. Amplified regions were TCR beta CDR3 sequences from RNA transcripts. HTBI primers were the set used in a first-round RT-PCR of the TCR CDR3. TCRdb reanalysed the multiplex PCR reads using MiXCR and keeps one entry per CDR3 protein. The table includes approximately 600,000 distinct CDR3 sequences, more than 13% detected once. Findings and limits, study-wide: Within blood appeared most thyroid clonotypes that had expanded above 0.001.

Sequenced sample: blood. The chain joins TRBV24-1 to TRBJ2-3; 8 nucleotides align to TRBD2. This TCR was sampled from a young woman with Graves' ophthalmopathy. The chain's CDR3 is CATSDLTSDGDTQYF. The DNA of the CDR3 is TGTGCCACCAGTGACCTGACTAGCGATGGGGATACGCAGTATTTT.